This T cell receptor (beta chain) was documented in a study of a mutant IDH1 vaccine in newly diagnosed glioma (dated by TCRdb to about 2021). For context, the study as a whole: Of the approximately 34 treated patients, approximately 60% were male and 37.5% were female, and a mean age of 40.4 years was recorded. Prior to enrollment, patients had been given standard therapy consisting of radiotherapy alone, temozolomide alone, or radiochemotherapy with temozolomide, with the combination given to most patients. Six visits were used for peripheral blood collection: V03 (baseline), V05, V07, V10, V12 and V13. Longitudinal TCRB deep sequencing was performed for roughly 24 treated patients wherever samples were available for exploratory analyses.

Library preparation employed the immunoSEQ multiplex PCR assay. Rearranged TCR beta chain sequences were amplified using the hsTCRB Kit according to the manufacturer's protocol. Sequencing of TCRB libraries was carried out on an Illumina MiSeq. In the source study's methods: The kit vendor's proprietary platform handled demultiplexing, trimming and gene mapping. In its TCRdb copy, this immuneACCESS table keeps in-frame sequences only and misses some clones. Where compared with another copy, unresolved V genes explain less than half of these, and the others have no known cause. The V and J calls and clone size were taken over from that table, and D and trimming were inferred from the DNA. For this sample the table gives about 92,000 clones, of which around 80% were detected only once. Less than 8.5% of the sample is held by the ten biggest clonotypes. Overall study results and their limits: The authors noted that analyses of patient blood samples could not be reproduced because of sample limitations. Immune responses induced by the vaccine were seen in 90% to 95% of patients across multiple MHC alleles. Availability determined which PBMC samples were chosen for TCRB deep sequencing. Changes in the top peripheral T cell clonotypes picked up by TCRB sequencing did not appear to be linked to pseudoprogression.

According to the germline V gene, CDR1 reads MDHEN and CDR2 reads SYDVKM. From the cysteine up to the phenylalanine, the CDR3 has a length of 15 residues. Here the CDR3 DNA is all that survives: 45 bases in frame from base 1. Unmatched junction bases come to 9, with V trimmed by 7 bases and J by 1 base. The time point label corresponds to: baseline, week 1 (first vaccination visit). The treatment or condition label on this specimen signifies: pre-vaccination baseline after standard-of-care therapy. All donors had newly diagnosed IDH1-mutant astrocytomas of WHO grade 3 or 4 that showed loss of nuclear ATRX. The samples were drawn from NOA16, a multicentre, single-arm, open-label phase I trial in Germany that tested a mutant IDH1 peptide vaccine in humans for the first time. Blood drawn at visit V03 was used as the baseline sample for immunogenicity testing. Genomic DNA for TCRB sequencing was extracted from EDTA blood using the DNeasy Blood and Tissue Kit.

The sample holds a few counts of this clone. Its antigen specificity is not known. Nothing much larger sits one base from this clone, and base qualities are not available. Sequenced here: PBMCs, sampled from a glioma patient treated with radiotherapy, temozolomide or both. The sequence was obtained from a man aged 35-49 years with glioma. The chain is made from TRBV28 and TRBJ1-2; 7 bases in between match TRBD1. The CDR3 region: CASTQGRRFNYGYTF. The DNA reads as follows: TGTGCCAGCACACAGGGGCGACGATTTAACTATGGCTACACCTTC.